The 28 T cell receptor beta chains given below trace back to one sample, sequenced in a study of T cells in localized non-small cell lung cancer (dated by TCRdb to about 2020). Receptors were amplified or captured by the immunoSEQ multiplex PCR assay. TCRdb re-hosts the immuneACCESS table, in-frame sequences only. Its copies lack some clones; in the studies checked, an unresolved V gene accounts for under half of them, and the cause for the rest is not known. The sample table shows about 48,000 clones, and approximately 80% are seen once. Less than 20% of the sample comes from the top ten. This sample comprised peripheral blood, obtained before any cancer treatment. The receptors come from a man aged 35 to 69 with stage I squamous cell lung carcinoma.

The gene calls are TRBV19 and TRBJ1-6; no definite D call. V was shortened by 7 bases and J by 0 bases, with 13 bases between the two germline ends. Looked up from germline, CDR1 is LNHDA and CDR2 is SQIVND (reference sequence). This CDR3 spans 16 amino acids. This CDR3 is CASNGRQGSYNSPLHF. CDR3 nucleotide sequence: TGTGCCAGTAATGGACGCCAAGGCTCCTATAATTCACCCCTCCACTTT.

The chain uses TRBV6-1 and TRBJ1-4; a possible D gene is TRBD1 (5 bases). Germline CDR1 and CDR2: MNHNS and SASEGT. V was shortened by 6 bases and J by 6 bases, with 14 bases between the two germline ends. The CDR3 sequence is 14 residues long. The CDR3 protein is CASRAGLGDEKLFF. In DNA form, the CDR3 reads TGTGCCAGCAGGGCCGGACTAGGGGATGAAAAACTGTTTTTT.

This clone was seen a few times. The chain joins TRBV9 to TRBJ2-3; TRBD1 is a possible D gene (7 bases). CDR1 SGDLS and CDR2 YYNGEE come from the germline V gene. CDR3 size: 17 residues. Deletions cut 4 bases from V and 0 bases from J, with 18 bases between. CDR3 loop: CASSLQGGQTSTDTQYF. The CDR3 DNA reads as TGTGCCAGCAGCCTCCAGGGGGGCCAAACTAGCACAGATACGCAGTATTTT.

This chain connects TRBV15 to TRBJ2-7; D gene uncertain. V shed 1 base and J shed 0 bases, with 4 bases lying between them. The CDR3 covers 13 residues. Germline V lookup: CDR1 LNHNV, CDR2 YYDKDF (reference sequence). The CDR3 loop reads CATSRVLSYEQYF. CDR3 bases: TGTGCCACCAGCAGAGTCCTCTCCTACGAGCAGTACTTC.

This clone was picked up one time. This chain uses TRBV28 with TRBJ1-2; D gene uncertain. V lost 10 bases, J lost 4 bases, and 16 bases lay in between. The CDR3 runs 13 residues. Germline CDR1 is MDHEN and CDR2 is SYDVKM. CDR3 in DNA: TGTGCCACCCTGGGTAGGGCTGGCTATGGCTACACCTTC. Translated: CATLGRAGYGYTF.

The chain carries TRBV6-1 and TRBJ2-2; 7 bases are a match to TRBD2. This CDR3 is 15 amino acids long. The germline CDR1 and CDR2 sequences are MNHNS and SASEGT. The trim removed 8 bases at V and 7 bases at J, leaving 13 bases unmatched. The CDR3 here is CASGREAVDVGELFF. CDR3 nucleotides: TGTGCCAGCGGGAGGGAGGCGGTGGATGTCGGGGAGCTGTTTTTT.

This chain joins TRBV11-2 and TRBJ1-6; D is undetermined. Germline CDR1 reads SGHAT; CDR2 reads FQNNGV. The CDR3 is 15 residues long. V lost 5 bases, J lost 0 bases, and 8 bases lay in between. DNA for the CDR3: TGTGCCAGCAGCCCCATAAGCTCCTATAATTCACCCCTCCACTTT. Its protein product is CASSPISSYNSPLHF.

The chain is built from TRBV28 and TRBJ1-4; D remains ambiguous. The germline gives CDR1 MDHEN, CDR2 SYDVKM. V was clipped by 5 bases and J by 6 bases, with 7 bases between them. The CDR3 runs to 12 residues. CDR3 region: CASSLPYEKLFF. In nucleotides, the CDR3 is TGTGCCAGCAGTCTCCCCTATGAAAAACTGTTTTTT. The full variable domain, completed using reference TRBV28 and TRBJ1-4, is DVKVTQSSRYLVKRTGEKVFLECVQDMDHENMFWYRQDPGLGLRLIYFSYDVKMKEKGDIPEGYSVSREKKERFSLILESASTNQTSMYLCASSLPYEKLFFGSGTQLSVL.

The rearrangement links TRBV12-2 to TRBJ1-3; the table's D call, TRBD1, has no DNA check behind it. TRBV12-2 is a documented pseudogene. The CDR3 length is 16 residues. CDR3 loop: CASRLAQGGAGNTIYF. CDR3 in DNA: TGTGCAAGTCGCTTAGCCCAGGGTGGCGCCGGAAACACCATATATTTT.

The genes are TRBV5-1 and TRBJ2-7; TRBD2 might be the D (6 bases). The CDR3 has 15 residues. V gave up 2 bases and J gave up 0 bases, with 12 bases separating them. The germline CDR1 and CDR2 sequences are SGHRS and YFSETQ. This CDR3 is CASSLDSGFSYEQYF. The CDR3 DNA reads TGCGCCAGCAGCTTAGATAGCGGCTTCTCCTACGAGCAGTACTTC.

This clone was seen a handful of times. This rearrangement joins TRBV28 to TRBJ1-1; D remains unclear. The V gene lost 9 bases and the J gene lost 0 bases, with 11 bases spanning the gap. CDR3 length equals 13 residues. Germline CDR1 reads MDHEN; CDR2 reads SYDVKM. The CDR3 spells CASATAMNTEAFF. The CDR3 nucleotides are TGTGCCAGTGCGACCGCAATGAACACTGAAGCTTTCTTT.

Turning to this clone: At the DNA level, this CDR3 is encoded by other sequences in the same sample as well. V and J are TRBV5-6 and TRBJ2-7; D gene unclear. Germline assignment: CDR1 SGHDT and CDR2 YYEEEE. Trimming pared 4 bases from V and 3 bases from J, leaving 5 bases between. The CDR3 extends over 11 amino acids. In DNA, the CDR3 is TGTGCCAGCAGCCGGAACTACGAGCAGTACTTC. Amino acid sequence: CASSRNYEQYF.

CDR3 nucleotide sequence: TGTGCCAGCAGCTCCGTGAACAGGGGTCTCGGCGAGCAGTACTTC. Its protein is CASSSVNRGLGEQYF. This chain joins TRBV5-6 and TRBJ2-7; TRBD1 aligns across 7 bases. With 3 bases clipped from V and 6 bases from J, the junction kept 12 bases outside the gene matches. CDR3 length: 15 residues. Germline V gene sequence: CDR1 SGHDT, CDR2 YYEEEE.

This chain connects TRBV7-8 to TRBJ1-3; D gene uncertain. CDR3 size: 15 residues. Germline V gene lookup returns CDR1 SGHVS and CDR2 FQNEAQ. The V end was cut by 5 bases, the J end by 4 bases, with 15 bases between. The CDR3 DNA follows: TGTGCCAGCAGCCCCCCCCGCCGGATGGGAAACACCATATATTTT. Translating gives CASSPPRRMGNTIYF.

This clone was detected only once. V and J are TRBV6-5 and TRBJ2-5; either TRBD1 or TRBD2 may fit D (6 bases each). The ends were cut back, 6 bases at V and 1 base at J, with 9 bases in the middle. This CDR3 region has 13 residues. Germline CDR1 MNHEY, CDR2 SVGAGI. CDR3 nucleotides: TGTGCCAGCAGCCCGGGGGCCCAAGAGACCCAGTACTTC. Translating gives CASSPGAQETQYF.

The chain uses TRBV2 and TRBJ1-5, with D perhaps matching TRBD1 (5 bases). The germline V gene has CDR1 SNHLY and CDR2 FYNNEI. The CDR3 runs 15 residues. The V end lost 8 bases, the J end lost 0 bases, and 14 bases lay between the germline ends. CDR3 coding DNA: TGTGCCAGCTTCCGGGACCGAGCTAGCAATCAGCCCCAGCATTTT. Its translation is CASFRDRASNQPQHF.

The count of this clone is one. The rearrangement links TRBV2 to TRBJ1-4; D is undetermined. V was trimmed by 10 bases and J by 8 bases, leaving 17 bases between them. This CDR3 is built from 13 residues. CDR1 SNHLY and CDR2 FYNNEI come from the germline V gene. CDR3 loop: CATKRAASEKLFF. The CDR3, as DNA: TGTGCCACCAAGAGGGCAGCGTCCGAAAAACTGTTTTTT.

This clone was found a few times. This sequence joins TRBV7-2 and TRBJ1-2, with 7 bases lining up with TRBD1. V lost 2 bases to trimming and J lost 1 base; unmatched junction nucleotides: 13. This CDR3 contains 18 residues. The germline V gene has CDR1 SGHTA and CDR2 FQGNSA. The CDR3, as DNA: TGTGCCAGCAGCTTACCCCTGACAGGGCGAAGGATTAACTATGGCTACACCTTC. Its translation is CASSLPLTGRRINYGYTF.

The chain carries TRBV2 and TRBJ2-5, with D tentatively TRBD1 or TRBD2 (5 bases each). V lost 1 base to trimming and J lost 0 bases, with 6 bases between them. CDR3 length: 14 amino acids. Germline CDR1 SNHLY, CDR2 FYNNEI. This chain's CDR3 is CASSEGGYQETQYF. Here the CDR3 DNA reads TGTGCCAGCAGTGAAGGGGGGTACCAAGAGACCCAGTACTTC. The full variable domain, in which reference TRBV2 and TRBJ2-5 provide the parts outside the CDR3, is EPEVTQTPSHQVTQMGQEVILRCVPISNHLYFYWYRQILGQKVEFLVSFYNNEISEKSEIFDDQFSVERPDGSNFTLKIRSTKLEDSAMYFCASSEGGYQETQYFGPGTRLLVL.

This clone was counted a few times. This chain connects TRBV7-9 to TRBJ1-3, with unresolved D. V was cut by 2 bases and J by 3 bases, with 8 bases left in between. Germline V lookup: CDR1 SEHNR, CDR2 FQNEAQ (reference sequence). The CDR3 is 14 residues long. The chain's CDR3 is CASSLSGFGNTIYF. In DNA, the CDR3 is TGTGCCAGCAGCTTATCGGGATTTGGAAACACCATATATTTT. Together with reference TRBV7-9 and TRBJ1-3, the CDR3 gives the full variable domain: DTGVSQNPRHKITKRGQNVTFRCDPISEHNRLYWYRQTLGQGPEFLTYFQNEAQLEKSRLLSDRFSAERPKGSFSTLEIQRTEQGDSAMYLCASSLSGFGNTIYFGEGSWLTVV.

This clone was seen ten or more times. The chain links TRBV5-1 to TRBJ1-1; possible D gene TRBD1, 6 bases. This CDR3 contains 14 residues. The germline CDR1 and CDR2 sequences are SGHRS and YFSETQ. The V end was cut by 4 bases, the J end by 4 bases, with 14 bases between. The CDR3 region has the DNA TGCGCCAGCAGCGGAAGGACGGGGGCCACTGAAGCTTTCTTT. Translation gives CASSGRTGATEAFF.

CDR3 in amino acids: CASSPKPIGTEYSDAYNSPLHF. Here the CDR3 DNA reads TGTGCCAGCAGCCCCAAGCCTATAGGGACAGAATACTCCGATGCCTATAATTCACCCCTCCACTTT. The chain is built from TRBV4-2 and TRBJ1-6; 7 bases match TRBD1. Germline V gene lookup returns CDR1 LGHNA and CDR2 YNFKEQ. V shed 4 bases and J 2 bases; nucleotides not matched to a gene: 23. The CDR3 covers 22 residues.

The rearrangement uses TRBV7-3 and TRBJ2-5, with 9 nucleotides matching TRBD1. The CDR3 length is 14 residues. Germline V gene sequence: CDR1 SGHTA, CDR2 FQGTGA. Trimming removed 2 bases from V and 2 bases from J; junction bases left unmatched: 0. The CDR3 reads CASSLGTGQETQYF. As DNA, the CDR3 is TGTGCCAGCAGCTTAGGGACAGGGCAAGAGACCCAGTACTTC. Using reference TRBV7-3 and TRBJ2-5 for the parts outside the CDR3, the full variable domain is GAGVSQTPSNKVTEKGKYVELRCDPISGHTALYWYRQSLGQGPEFLIYFQGTGAADDSGLPNDRFFAVRPEGSVSTLKIQRTERGDSAVYLCASSLGTGQETQYFGPGTRLLVL.

The chain joins TRBV4-1 to TRBJ2-1, with a possible D match to TRBD2 (7 bases). Trimming removed 1 base at V and 4 bases at J, with 20 bases between. The CDR3 consists of 18 residues. Germline lookup yields CDR1 MGHRA and CDR2 YSYEKL. CDR3 coding DNA: TGCGCCAGCAGCCAAGTCGCGGGGGCTCCCCTGCTATACAATGAGCAGTTCTTC. Its translation is CASSQVAGAPLLYNEQFF.

This clone was recorded a few times. This rearrangement joins TRBV4-3 to TRBJ2-1; TRBD2 might be the D (5 bases). The CDR3 is made up of 14 amino acids. From germline, CDR1 is LGHNA and CDR2 YSLEER. Trimming pared 0 bases from V and 10 bases from J, leaving 13 bases between. CDR3 bases: TGCGCCAGCAGCCAAGATTCCGGGGTAAGGGAGCAGTTCTTC. This sequence encodes CASSQDSGVREQFF.

This chain links TRBV9 with TRBJ1-4; D ambiguous. Germline V gene data show CDR1 as SGDLS and CDR2 as YYNGEE. Deletions cut 0 bases from V and 4 bases from J, with 10 bases between. The CDR3 contains 15 residues. CDR3 bases: TGTGCCAGCAGCGTAGTAGGTGCGAGTAATGAAAAACTGTTTTTT. It specifies CASSVVGASNEKLFF.

The chain carries TRBV2 and TRBJ1-5, with a tentative D call TRBD1 (6 bases). Germline V CDR1 and CDR2: SNHLY, FYNNEI. The germline V and J ends were trimmed by 7 bases and 0 bases, with 10 bases remaining between them. The CDR3 spans 14 residues. The CDR3 is CASKGTHSNQPQHF. Here the CDR3 DNA reads TGTGCCAGCAAGGGGACACATAGCAATCAGCCCCAGCATTTT.

The chain uses TRBV5-5 and TRBJ1-1; D is unresolved. Germline-derived CDR1 and CDR2 are SGHKS and YYEKEE (reference sequence). V was pared by 0 bases and J by 4 bases, with 10 bases between. The CDR3 contains 14 residues. The CDR3 sequence is CASSLGLIGTEAFF. The DNA for the CDR3 is TGTGCCAGCAGCTTGGGATTGATAGGCACTGAAGCTTTCTTT.